A single sample is the source of the 8 T cell receptor beta chains below, sequenced in a study of T cells in tuberculosis. Stated time point: new active TB diagnosis, blood taken before or within 7 days of starting treatment. Sequencing was performed with immunoSEQ multiplex PCR; in TCRdb, only in-frame clones are kept and a portion is missing. The sample carries 25,000 to 35,000 clones, about 91% recorded once. The source was PBMCs, collected at tuberculosis diagnosis. These receptors were obtained from an adult with tuberculosis.

This clone was observed a handful of times. This chain joins TRBV2 and TRBJ1-2; no clear D. The CDR3 extends over 11 amino acids. Trimming took 6 bases from V and 8 from J, leaving 10 bases between them. Looked up from germline, CDR1 is SNHLY and CDR2 is FYNNEI. The CDR3 region has the DNA TGTGCCAGCAGGCCGGAGGGCGGCTACACCTTC. Protein product: CASRPEGGYTF.

This chain joins TRBV7-2 and TRBJ1-5; D remains ambiguous. Germline V lookup: CDR1 SGHTA, CDR2 FQGNSA. Trimming pared 7 bases from V and 2 bases from J, leaving 18 bases between. This CDR3 has 16 amino acids. Here the CDR3 DNA reads TGTGCCAGCACCTTTCGGCCCATCCAGGGCAATCAGCCCCAGCATTTT. Amino acids: CASTFRPIQGNQPQHF.

This chain uses TRBV18 with TRBJ2-7, with D perhaps matching TRBD2 (6 bases). This CDR3 contains 14 residues. The V gene lost 3 bases and the J gene lost 2 bases, with 11 bases spanning the gap. Germline assignment: CDR1 KGHSH and CDR2 LQKENI. The CDR3 spells CASSPHASAYEQYF. For the CDR3, the DNA is TGTGCCAGCTCACCCCATGCTAGCGCCTACGAGCAGTACTTC.

J is TRBJ2-3 and V is TRBV27; TRBD2 agrees at 10 bases. Per germline, CDR1 MNHEY and CDR2 SMNVEV (reference sequence). This CDR3 has 14 amino acids. V was clipped by 6 bases and J by 1 base; unmatched bases: 1. The CDR3 region has the DNA TGTGCCAGCAGGACTAGCGGGCGCACAGATACGCAGTATTTT. This translates into CASRTSGRTDTQYF.

Turning to this clone: An end of the junction differs from the germline gene, which may be a read error. The chain uses TRBV4-1 and TRBJ2-7, with D possibly TRBD2 on 5 matching bases. This CDR3 contains 8 residues. Germline V gene lookup returns CDR1 MGHRA and CDR2 YSYEKL. In DNA, the CDR3 is TGCGCCAGCGGAGCGGAGTCCTTC. Translating it yields CASGAESF.

J is TRBJ1-2 and V is TRBV25-1, with 8 positions matching TRBD1. Germline CDR1 reads MGHDK; CDR2 reads SYGVNS. V shed 4 bases, J shed 4 bases, and the junction held 5 bases outside the gene matches. This CDR3 is 14 amino acids long. CDR3 DNA sequence: TGTGCCAGCAGTGGAGGACAGGGAGGCTATGGCTACACCTTC. It codes for CASSGGQGGYGYTF.

V gene TRBV2 combines with J gene TRBJ2-3; 10 positions match TRBD2. CDR3 length: 15 residues. Germline CDR1 SNHLY, CDR2 FYNNEI. Germline trimming cut 7 bases from V and 6 bases from J; bases unmatched to any gene: 10. This CDR3 is CASTPSGSPGDTQYF. Written as DNA, the CDR3 is TGTGCCAGCACCCCTAGCGGGAGTCCGGGGGATACGCAGTATTTT.

This chain connects TRBV7-2 to TRBJ2-2; tentatively, D is TRBD1 (6 bases). CDR1 and CDR2 (germline): SGHTA, FQGNSA. Trimming pared 3 bases from V and 2 bases from J, leaving 13 bases between. This CDR3 spans 16 amino acids. CDR3 nucleotides: TGTGCCAGCAGCTTGGGCCAGGGGCCTAACACCGGGGAGCTGTTTTTT. Translation gives CASSLGQGPNTGELFF.